The following is a TCR beta chain sequence with its context. Its cognate antigen is unknown. The sample comes from a study of cytomegalovirus exposure and HLA in healthy donors. Study-wide results and caveats: The listing of 150 or so TCR beta chains classed them as cytomegalovirus-associated.

A multiplex PCR was run with 60 Vbeta primers and 13 Jbeta primers. TCRdb's table, derived via immunoSEQ multiplex PCR, lists solely in-frame clones and lacks some. The repertoire consists of 95,000 to 150,000 clones, with about 76% occurring once and the leading ten covering approximately 28%. The V and J ends lost 2 bases and 5 bases respectively, with 10 bases between them. Germline loops: CDR1 SEHNR, CDR2 FQNEAQ (reference sequence). The CDR3 totals 15 residues. Sequencing was done on a sample of PBMCs. The chain recombines TRBV7-9 with TRBJ1-6; D not certain. The origin of this receptor is a man aged 55 to 70 in good health and CMV-seropositive. The CDR3: CASSLSGPNNSPLHF. The DNA for the CDR3 is TGTGCCAGCAGCTTATCTGGGCCGAATAATTCACCCCTCCACTTT.